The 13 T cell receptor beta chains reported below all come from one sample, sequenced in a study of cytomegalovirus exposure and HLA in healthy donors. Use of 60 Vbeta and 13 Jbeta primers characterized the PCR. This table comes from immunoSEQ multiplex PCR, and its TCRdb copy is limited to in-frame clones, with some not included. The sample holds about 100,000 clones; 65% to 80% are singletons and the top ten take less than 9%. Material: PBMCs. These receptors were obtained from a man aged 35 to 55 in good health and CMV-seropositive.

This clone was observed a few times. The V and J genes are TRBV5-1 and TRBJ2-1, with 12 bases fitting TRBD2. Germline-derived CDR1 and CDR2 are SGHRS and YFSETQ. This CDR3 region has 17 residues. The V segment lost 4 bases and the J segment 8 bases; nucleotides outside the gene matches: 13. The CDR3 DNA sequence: TGCGCCAGCAGCAGGGTGGCTAGCGGGGGGGCTATCGATGAGCAGTTCTTC. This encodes CASSRVASGGAIDEQFF.

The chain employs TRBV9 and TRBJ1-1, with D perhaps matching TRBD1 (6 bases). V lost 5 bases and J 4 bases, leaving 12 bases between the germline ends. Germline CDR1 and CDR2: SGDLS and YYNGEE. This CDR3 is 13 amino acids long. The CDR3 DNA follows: TGTGCCAGCAGTCCAGGGGTAGGCACTGAAGCTTTCTTT. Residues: CASSPGVGTEAFF.

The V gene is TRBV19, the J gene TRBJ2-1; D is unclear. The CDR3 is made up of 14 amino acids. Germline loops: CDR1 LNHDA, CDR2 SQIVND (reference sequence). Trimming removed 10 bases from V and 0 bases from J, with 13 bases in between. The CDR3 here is CATQRGRSYNEQFF. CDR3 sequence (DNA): TGTGCCACCCAACGAGGCCGCTCCTACAATGAGCAGTTCTTC.

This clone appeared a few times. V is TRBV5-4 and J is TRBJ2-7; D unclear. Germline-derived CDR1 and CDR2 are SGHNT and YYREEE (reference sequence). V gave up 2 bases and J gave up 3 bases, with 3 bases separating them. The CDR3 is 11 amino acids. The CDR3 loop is CASSLYYEQYF. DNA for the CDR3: TGTGCCAGCAGCTTATACTACGAGCAGTACTTC. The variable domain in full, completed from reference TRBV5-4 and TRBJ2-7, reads ETGVTQSPTHLIKTRGQQVTLRCSSQSGHNTVSWYQQALGQGPQFIFQYYREEENGRGNFPPRFSGLQFPNYSSELNVNALELDDSALYLCASSLYYEQYFGPGTRLTVT.

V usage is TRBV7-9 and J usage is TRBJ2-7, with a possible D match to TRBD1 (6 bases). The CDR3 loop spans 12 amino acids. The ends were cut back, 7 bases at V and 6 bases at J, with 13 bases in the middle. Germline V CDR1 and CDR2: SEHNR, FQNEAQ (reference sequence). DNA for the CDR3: TGTGCCAGCACCCAAATGGGGGCCGAGCAGTACTTC. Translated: CASTQMGAEQYF.

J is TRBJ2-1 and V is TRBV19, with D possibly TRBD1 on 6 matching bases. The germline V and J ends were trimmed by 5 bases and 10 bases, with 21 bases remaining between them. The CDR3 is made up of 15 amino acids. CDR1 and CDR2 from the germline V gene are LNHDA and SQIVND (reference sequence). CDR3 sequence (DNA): TGTGCCAGTAGTGATGGGGGAACAGGGCGCCCGGAGCAGTTCTTC. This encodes CASSDGGTGRPEQFF. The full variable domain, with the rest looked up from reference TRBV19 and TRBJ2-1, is DGGITQSPKYLFRKEGQNVTLSCEQNLNHDAMYWYRQDPGQGLRLIYYSQIVNDFQKGDIAEGYSVSREKKESFPLTVTSAQKNPTAFYLCASSDGGTGRPEQFFGPGTRLTVL.

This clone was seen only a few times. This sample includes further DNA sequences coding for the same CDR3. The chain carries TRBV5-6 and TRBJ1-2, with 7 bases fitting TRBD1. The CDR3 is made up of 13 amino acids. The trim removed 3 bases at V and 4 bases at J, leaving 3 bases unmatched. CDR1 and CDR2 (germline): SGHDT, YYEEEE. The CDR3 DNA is TGTGCCAGCAGCTGGGGACAGTCCTATGGCTACACCTTC. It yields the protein CASSWGQSYGYTF.

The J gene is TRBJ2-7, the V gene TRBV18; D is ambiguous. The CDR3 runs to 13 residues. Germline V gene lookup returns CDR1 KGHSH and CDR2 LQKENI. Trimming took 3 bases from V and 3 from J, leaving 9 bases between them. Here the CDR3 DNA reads TGTGCCAGCTCACCTCTAGTGGGCTACGAGCAGTACTTC. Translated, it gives CASSPLVGYEQYF.

The CDR3 loop is CASSAPLRDTQYF. The CDR3 DNA follows: TGTGCCAGCAGCGCCCCCCTCAGAGATACGCAGTATTTT. This chain joins TRBV9 and TRBJ2-3, with D hard to call. Trimming shortened V by 3 bases and J by 5 bases, and 10 bases separated the two germline ends. Per germline, CDR1 SGDLS and CDR2 YYNGEE. This CDR3 contains 13 residues.

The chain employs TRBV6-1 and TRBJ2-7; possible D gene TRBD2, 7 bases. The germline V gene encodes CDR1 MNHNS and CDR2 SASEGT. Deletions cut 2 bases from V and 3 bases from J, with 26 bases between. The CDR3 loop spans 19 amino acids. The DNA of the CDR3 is TGTGCCAGCAGTGAACCCGGGACGATACAAAAGGGGGACTACTACGAGCAGTACTTC. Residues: CASSEPGTIQKGDYYEQYF.

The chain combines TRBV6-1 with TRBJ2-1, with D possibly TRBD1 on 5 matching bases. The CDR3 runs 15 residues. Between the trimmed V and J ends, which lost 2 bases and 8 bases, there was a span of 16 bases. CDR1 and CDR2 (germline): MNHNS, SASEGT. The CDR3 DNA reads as TGTGCCAGCAGTGAATTAGGCGGAACCAGGGATGAGCAGTTCTTC. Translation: CASSELGGTRDEQFF.

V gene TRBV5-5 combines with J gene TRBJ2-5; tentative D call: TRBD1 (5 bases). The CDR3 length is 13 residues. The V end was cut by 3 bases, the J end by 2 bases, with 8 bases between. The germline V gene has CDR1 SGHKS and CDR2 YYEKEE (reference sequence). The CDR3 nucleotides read TGTGCCAGCAGCTACGGACAACAAGAGACCCAGTACTTC. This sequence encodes CASSYGQQETQYF.

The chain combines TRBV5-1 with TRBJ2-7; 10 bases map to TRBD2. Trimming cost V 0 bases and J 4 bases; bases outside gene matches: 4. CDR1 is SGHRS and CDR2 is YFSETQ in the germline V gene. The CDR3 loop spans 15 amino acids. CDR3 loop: CASSLVASGSYEQYF. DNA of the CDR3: TGCGCCAGCAGCTTGGTGGCTAGCGGGAGTTACGAGCAGTACTTC.